Listed here is a single T cell receptor (beta chain). Its target is unknown. The data were taken from a study of a mutant IDH1 vaccine in newly diagnosed glioma. In the study overall: Beginning 4-6 weeks after radiotherapy alone, or with temozolomide cycles, vaccination took place. Therapy received beforehand was radiotherapy, temozolomide, or both, with most patients given both.

Stated time point: week 5, during vaccination. Doses consisted of 300 ug of mutant IDH1 20-mer peptide each, paired with topical imiquimod. TCRdb's table, derived via immunoSEQ multiplex PCR, lists solely in-frame clones and lacks some. The data hold approximately 50,000 clones, with roughly 78% observed a single time. Regarding the study as a whole: Researchers report vaccine-induced immune responses in roughly 94% of patients.

There are 15 residues in the CDR3. Per germline, CDR1 LGHNA and CDR2 YSLEER. J gave up 2 bases and V 1 base, and 2 bases lay outside the gene matches. This rearrangement joins TRBV4-3 to TRBJ1-3; TRBD1 matches 7 bases. The source material was PBMCs, sampled from a glioma patient whose treatment included an IDH1 peptide vaccine. This receptor was identified in a man between 50 and 59 years old with glioma. This chain's CDR3 is CASSQGQGAGNTIYF. CDR3 in DNA: TGCGCCAGCAGCCAAGGTCAGGGGGCTGGAAACACCATATATTTT.